Each of the 27 T cell receptor beta chains below was sequenced from the same sample in a study of blood T cells in healthy people across ages. Together with a sample-barcoded 5' primer, a J-beta primer mix was included in a second PCR lasting about 7 to 11 cycles. MiXCR, applied by TCRdb to the 5' RACE reads, yields one record per CDR3 protein. Altogether fewer than 1,200,000 distinct CDR3 sequences are present, approximately 26% being singletons, with the ten largest covering approximately 0.71%. The data were also submitted as part of a second study, on T cells of mothers and their children.

Source material: blood. The source of these receptors is a girl aged 2 to 10 in good health.

Concerning this clonotype: The junction shows a germline mismatch at one end, possibly a read error. CDR3 nucleotides: TGCAGTGTAGGACTTTCACCCTATGAGCAGTACTTC. This codes for CSVGLSPYEQYF. This chain joins TRBV20-1 and TRBJ2-7, with a tentative D call TRBD2 (5 bases). CDR3 size: 12 residues. The germline V gene encodes CDR1 DFQATT and CDR2 SNEGSKA (reference sequence).

V is TRBV12-3 or TRBV12-4 and J is TRBJ1-6, with a weak D call TRBD1 (5 bases). Trimming took 2 bases from V and 10 from J, leaving 12 bases between them. CDR3 length: 14 residues. The CDR3 spells CASSLPGTYSPLHF. The DNA of the CDR3 is TGTGCCAGCAGTTTACCCGGGACCTACTCACCCCTCCACTTT.

The chain is built from TRBV15 and TRBJ2-5, with D possibly being TRBD1 (5 bases). The CDR3 is 13 amino acids. Germline values: CDR1 LNHNV, CDR2 YYDKDF (reference sequence). V dropped 4 bases and J dropped 5 bases, with 11 bases sitting between them. CDR3 sequence reads: CATSKWKGETQYF. The CDR3 nucleotides read TGTGCCACCAGCAAGTGGAAGGGGGAGACCCAGTACTTC.

This clonotype appeared once. Germline and junction disagree at one end, which may indicate a read error. The CDR3 DNA follows: TGTGCCAGCAGCGTAGGGTCGGGGGAAGAGAGCCAGTACTTC. Its translation is CASSVGSGEESQYF. The chain employs TRBV9 and TRBJ2-5; TRBD2 is a possible D gene (6 bases). The germline V gene has CDR1 SGDLS and CDR2 YYNGEE. The CDR3 has 14 residues.

The chain is built from TRBV5-6 and TRBJ2-1, with D perhaps TRBD1 (5 bases). Deletions cut 4 bases from V and 8 bases from J, with 13 bases between. This CDR3 is 13 amino acids long. The V gene's germline CDR1 is SGHDT and CDR2 YYEEEE. The chain's CDR3 is CASSGPDNHEQFF. The CDR3 region has the DNA TGTGCCAGCAGCGGACCGGACAATCATGAGCAGTTCTTC.

The chain employs TRBV7-8 and TRBJ2-1; possible D gene TRBD2, 6 bases. The DNA matches TRBJ2-5 better at its end, which makes the J call doubtful. The CDR3 extends over 16 amino acids. The germline V gene encodes CDR1 SGHVS and CDR2 FQNEAQ. The CDR3 loop is CASSPSYLAHQETQYF. CDR3 in DNA: TGTGCCAGCAGCCCGTCGTACCTAGCGCACCAAGAGACCCAGTACTTC.

The chain carries TRBV29-1 and TRBJ1-1; perhaps TRBD1 as D (6 bases). The V gene lost 6 bases and the J gene lost 0 bases, with 14 bases spanning the gap. Germline V lookup: CDR1 SQVTM, CDR2 ANQGSEA. The CDR3 is 14 residues long. CDR3 region: CSVMPDRMNTEAFF. Here the CDR3 DNA reads TGCAGCGTCATGCCTGACAGGATGAACACTGAAGCTTTCTTT.

There are a few counts of this clonotype. This sequence joins TRBV6-2 or TRBV6-3 and TRBJ2-5; no clear D. The J call may be mistaken, given a closer DNA end match to TRBJ2-7. This CDR3 contains 14 residues. Per germline, CDR1 MNHEY and CDR2 SVGEGT. DNA of the CDR3: TGTGCCAGCAGTTACTCGATCCCCACCTACGAGCAGTACTTC. Its translation: CASSYSIPTYEQYF.

V gene TRBV6-1 combines with J gene TRBJ2-5, with D possibly matching TRBD2 (6 bases). The J call is doubtful: the DNA matches TRBJ2-7 better. Germline loops: CDR1 MNHNS, CDR2 SASEGT. The CDR3 is made up of 18 amino acids. The CDR3 nucleotides read TGTGCCAGCAGTGAAGCGCATGAACTAGCCGGGATTTTCTACGAGCAGTACTTC. Protein: CASSEAHELAGIFYEQYF.

In its sample, this clonotype was seen a few times. V usage is TRBV29-1 and J usage is TRBJ1-2; D gene ambiguous. Per germline, CDR1 SQVTM and CDR2 ANQGSEA. This CDR3 has 12 amino acids. V lost 2 bases to trimming and J lost 8 bases, with 12 bases between them. CDR3 in DNA: TGCAGCGTTGAATTCCGGTTACTCGGCTACACCTTC. Translation gives CSVEFRLLGYTF.

V is TRBV12-5 and J is TRBJ2-5; no reliable D call. The CDR3 runs to 19 residues. The V end lost 0 bases, the J end lost 3 bases, and 23 bases lay between the germline ends. Germline V lookup: CDR1 LGHNT, CDR2 FRNRAP. The CDR3 protein is CASGLVAKTAESEEETQYF. CDR3 coding DNA: TGTGCTAGTGGTTTGGTAGCTAAGACGGCCGAATCAGAGGAAGAGACCCAGTACTTC. The entire variable domain, with the rest obtained from reference TRBV12-5 and TRBJ2-5, is as follows: DARVTQTPRHKVTEMGQEVTMRCQPILGHNTVFWYRQTMMQGLELLAYFRNRAPLDDSGMPKDRFSAEMPDATLATLKIQPSEPRDSAVYFCASGLVAKTAESEEETQYFGPGTRLLVL.

V is TRBV3-1 and J is TRBJ2-5; D is possibly TRBD2 (5 bases). The end of the DNA aligns better with TRBJ2-1, so the J call may be wrong. CDR1 and CDR2 from the germline V gene are LGHDT and YNNKEL (reference sequence). CDR3 length equals 14 residues. The CDR3 loop reads CASSQDSLGGEQFF. The CDR3 bases are TGTGCCAGCAGCCAAGACAGCCTAGGAGGTGAGCAGTTCTTC.

This chain joins TRBV29-1 and TRBJ2-5, with D perhaps given as TRBD1 or TRBD2 (5 bases each). Germline V gives CDR1 SQVTM, CDR2 ANQGSEA. CDR3 length: 14 residues. Trimming cost V 6 bases and J 4 bases, with 18 bases left between them. CDR3 sequence reads: CSVEVGRGRETQYF. The CDR3 DNA sequence: TGCAGCGTGGAGGTCGGCCGGGGCCGAGAGACCCAGTACTTC.

The sample holds many counts of this clonotype. The J gene is TRBJ2-1, the V gene TRBV7-2, with TRBD2 matching over 10 bases. The V and J ends lost 8 bases and 7 bases, in that order; junction bases with no gene match: 5. The CDR3 contains 13 residues. Per the germline V gene, CDR1 is SGHTA and CDR2 is FQGNSA. The CDR3 protein is CASRPAGGNEQFF. The CDR3 DNA is TGTGCCAGCCGCCCAGCGGGGGGGAATGAGCAGTTCTTC.

V usage is TRBV6-4 and J usage is TRBJ2-1; 8 nucleotides match TRBD2. CDR3 length: 16 amino acids. V gave up 3 bases and J gave up 1 base; unmatched junction bases: 5. Germline CDR1 is MRHNA and CDR2 is SNTAGT. CDR3: CASSETGGGSYNEQFF. DNA of the CDR3: TGTGCCAGCAGTGAAACTGGCGGGGGGTCCTACAATGAGCAGTTCTTC.

This clonotype was counted a few times. V gene TRBV18 combines with J gene TRBJ2-5, with unresolved D. Per the germline V gene, CDR1 is KGHSH and CDR2 is LQKENI. The germline V and J ends were trimmed by 3 bases and 0 bases, with 11 bases remaining between them. The CDR3 is 15 amino acids. The CDR3 DNA sequence: TGTGCCAGCTCACCCTGGAACCCGGACCAAGAGACCCAGTACTTC. This sequence encodes CASSPWNPDQETQYF.

In its sample, this clonotype was seen a few times. The V and J genes are TRBV6-1 and TRBJ1-6; D perhaps matches TRBD1 (6 bases). The CDR3 sequence is 16 residues long. Per the germline V gene, CDR1 is MNHNS and CDR2 is SASEGT. V lost 6 bases, J lost 8 bases, and 20 bases lay in between. CDR3 bases: TGTGCCAGCAGGAAGGGGGGCCCTATCCCTTATTCACCCCTCCACTTT. Its protein is CASRKGGPIPYSPLHF.

This clonotype has only one observation. The chain couples TRBV4-1 to TRBJ2-5; a weak D match, TRBD2 (5 bases). V was cut by 0 bases and J by 5 bases, with 19 bases left in between. Germline CDR1 MGHRA, CDR2 YSYEKL. The CDR3 spans 17 residues. CDR3 loop: CASSQDREAYTTETQYF. The CDR3 region has the DNA TGCGCCAGCAGCCAAGATCGGGAAGCGTATACGACCGAGACCCAGTACTTC.

This sequence joins TRBV29-1 and TRBJ2-2; tentative D call: TRBD1 (6 bases). Trimming took 4 bases from V and 6 from J, leaving 9 bases between them. The CDR3 is 12 amino acids. Germline CDR1 is SQVTM and CDR2 is ANQGSEA. The chain's CDR3 is CSVGDTSGELFF. CDR3 DNA: TGCAGCGTTGGGGACACCTCCGGGGAGCTGTTTTTT.

The chain links TRBV6-5 to TRBJ1-1; D might be TRBD1 (6 bases). CDR3 size: 15 residues. Trimming pared 0 bases from V and 4 bases from J, leaving 12 bases between. The V gene's germline CDR1 is MNHEY and CDR2 SVGAGI. This CDR3 reads CASSYSFGGPTEAFF. Here the CDR3 DNA reads TGTGCCAGCAGTTACTCGTTCGGGGGCCCCACTGAAGCTTTCTTT.

This clonotype was detected a few times. The V and J genes are TRBV11-2 and TRBJ1-4; 9 bases match TRBD1. Germline V CDR1 and CDR2: SGHAT, FQNNGV. With 2 bases clipped from V and 4 bases from J, the junction kept 2 bases outside the gene matches. The CDR3 totals 15 residues. CDR3 bases: TGTGCCAGCAGCTTACGGACAGGGGTTAATGAAAAACTGTTTTTT. Protein sequence: CASSLRTGVNEKLFF.

This rearrangement joins TRBV20-1 to TRBJ2-5; perhaps TRBD1 as D (6 bases). CDR3 length: 13 residues. The germline V gene has CDR1 DFQATT and CDR2 SNEGSKA (reference sequence). V gave up 3 bases and J gave up 4 bases, with 12 bases separating them. CDR3 bases: TGCAGTGCTAGGGCGAGAGGGGGAGAGACCCAGTACTTC. It is translated as CSARARGGETQYF.

The chain employs TRBV7-6 and TRBJ2-5; D unclear. The CDR3 extends over 16 amino acids. The germline gives CDR1 SGHVS, CDR2 FNYEAQ. The V and J ends lost 3 bases and 4 bases respectively, with 18 bases between them. CDR3 DNA: TGTGCCAGCAGCTTGGTGGCGACCGACGGGTCAGAGACCCAGTACTTC. Its protein product is CASSLVATDGSETQYF.

The rearrangement links TRBV4-1 to TRBJ2-5; D is unresolved. The CDR3 contains 14 residues. CDR1 MGHRA and CDR2 YSYEKL come from the germline V gene. Trimming shortened V by 1 base and J by 2 bases, and 8 bases separated the two germline ends. CDR3 sequence (DNA): TGCGCCAGCAGCCAAGCCTGGGGACAAGAGACCCAGTACTTC. Protein sequence: CASSQAWGQETQYF.

This chain connects TRBV20-1 to TRBJ2-4, with D possibly being TRBD1 (6 bases). This CDR3 has 12 residues. Germline CDR1 and CDR2: DFQATT and SNEGSKA (reference sequence). The CDR3 here is CSKQGVGDIQYF. In DNA, the CDR3 is TGCAGCAAACAGGGTGTGGGGGACATTCAGTACTTC.

In its sample, this clonotype was seen a few times. The chain is built from TRBV12-3 or TRBV12-4 and TRBJ2-7, with a tentative D call TRBD2 (7 bases). Trimming removed 6 bases from V and 0 bases from J, with 18 bases in between. The CDR3 is 16 amino acids. Here the CDR3 reads CASSSIAGASSYEQYF. The CDR3, as DNA: TGTGCCAGCAGCTCGATCGCGGGGGCCAGCTCCTACGAGCAGTACTTC.

The DNA of the CDR3 is TGTGCCAGCAGCAGAACTTGGGACATTCCCCAGGAGGACTATGGCTACACCTTC. Amino acids: CASSRTWDIPQEDYGYTF. The rearrangement uses TRBV11-2 and TRBJ1-2; D perhaps matches TRBD1 (6 bases). The germline gives CDR1 SGHAT, CDR2 FQNNGV. The CDR3 is 18 residues long. V lost 5 bases, J lost 3 bases, and 25 bases lay in between.